This T cell receptor beta chain is drawn from a study of early T cells in non-severe SARS-CoV-2 infection. Study details: Whole-blood bulk RNA, unsorted, was sequenced, and chains were unpaired. Findings and caveats of the study: Clonotype matching in VDJdb favored anti-spike CD8 responses and did not capture private and CD4 specificities.

Unique molecular identifiers were attached to individual cDNA molecules. In TCRdb, the 5' RACE reads were re-called with MiXCR into one record per CDR3 protein. Altogether approximately 97,000 distinct CDR3 sequences are present, about an eighth being singletons, with the ten largest covering roughly 6.3%. V lost 4 bases, J lost 9 bases, and 12 bases lay in between. The CDR3 has 11 amino acids. The germline V gene has CDR1 SQVTM and CDR2 ANQGSEA. A remark on this clonotype: Its antigen remains unknown.

Sequenced: whole blood. The receptor's source is an adult who was a healthcare worker with PCR-confirmed SARS-CoV-2 infection or an uninfected control (not recorded which). The V and J genes are TRBV29-1 and TRBJ1-1; the D gene is possibly TRBD1 (6 bases). CDR3 sequence: CSVGDQGKAFF. The CDR3 DNA reads TGCAGCGTTGGGGACCAGGGGAAAGCTTTCTTT. Supplemented by reference TRBV29-1 and TRBJ1-1, the full variable domain reads SAVISQKPSRDICQRGTSLTIQCQVDSQVTMMFWYRQQPGQSLTLIATANQGSEATYESGFVIDKFPISRPNLTFSTLTVSNMSPEDSSIYLCSVGDQGKAFFGQGTRLTVV.